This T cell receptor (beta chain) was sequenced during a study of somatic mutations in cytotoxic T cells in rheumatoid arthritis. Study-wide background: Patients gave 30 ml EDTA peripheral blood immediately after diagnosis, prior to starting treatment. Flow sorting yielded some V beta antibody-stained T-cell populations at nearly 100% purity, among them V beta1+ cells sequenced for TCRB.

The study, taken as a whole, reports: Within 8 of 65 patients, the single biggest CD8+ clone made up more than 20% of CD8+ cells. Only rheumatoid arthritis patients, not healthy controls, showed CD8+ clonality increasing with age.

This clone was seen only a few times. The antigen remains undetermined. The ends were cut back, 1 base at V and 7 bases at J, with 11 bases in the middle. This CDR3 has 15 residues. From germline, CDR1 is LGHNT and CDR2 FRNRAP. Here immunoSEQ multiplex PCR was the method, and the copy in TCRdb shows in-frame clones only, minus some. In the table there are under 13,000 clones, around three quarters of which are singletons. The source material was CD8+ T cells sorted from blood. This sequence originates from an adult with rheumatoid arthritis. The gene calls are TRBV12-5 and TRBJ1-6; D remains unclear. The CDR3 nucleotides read TGTGCTAGTGGTTTGGATCCGTCCCGGAATTCACCCCTCCACTTT. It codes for CASGLDPSRNSPLHF.